A selection of T cell receptor beta chains follows, all from one sample in a study of blood T cell repertoires in COVID-19. The assay was immunoSEQ multiplex PCR, and TCRdb's table has in-frame clones only and misses some. Of 200,000 to 250,000 clones detected, roughly 94% appear once; the ten largest clones hold approximately 1.2%. Sequencing used peripheral blood. The receptors derive from a man aged 30 to 39 with acute or convalescent COVID-19. Both conserved end residues are part of each CDR3. A D gene is named only where the DNA matches it firmly. Not every row has a clone size; where given, it reads once, few, many or a size class.

size,V,J,length,D,DNA,CDR3
NA,TRBV30,TRBJ1-4,14,NA,TGTGCCTGGAGTGTGGGGCAGGGTGGTGAAAAACTGTTTTTT,CAWSVGQGGEKLFF
NA,TRBV30,TRBJ2-3,13,TRBD1,TGTGCCTGGAGTTACAGGGGGTACGATACGCAGTATTTT,CAWSYRGYDTQYF
NA,TRBV3-1/TRBV3-2,TRBJ1-2,14,TRBD1,TGTGCCAGCAGCCCGACAGGGCGCATTTATGGCTACACCTTC,CASSPTGRIYGYTF
NA,TRBV7-8,TRBJ2-2,15,TRBD1,TGTGCCAGCAGGCGGGGACAGGGGGCTACCGGGGAGCTGTTTTTT,CASRRGQGATGELFF
NA,TRBV7-3,TRBJ2-2,12,NA,TGTGCCAGCAGCTTGTCAACCGGGGAGCTGTTTTTT,CASSLSTGELFF
NA,TRBV28,TRBJ2-7,15,TRBD2,TGTGCCAGCAGTTTGAGGGACTATAGCTCCTACGAGCAGTACTTC,CASSLRDYSSYEQYF
NA,TRBV6-5,TRBJ1-5,15,NA,TGTGCCAGCAGTTACTCAGCCAGGAACAATCAGCCCCAGCATTTT,CASSYSARNNQPQHF
NA,TRBV12-3/TRBV12-4,TRBJ1-1,13,TRBD1,TGTGCCAGCATTAAGGGGGCAGACACTGAAGCTTTCTTT,CASIKGADTEAFF
NA,TRBV2,TRBJ2-3,15,TRBD2,TGTGCCAGCAAAGCGGGGGGAGCCACCACAGATACGCAGTATTTT,CASKAGGATTDTQYF
NA,TRBV6-5,TRBJ2-7,13,TRBD1,TGTGCCACAATGGGACAGGGTTTCTACGAGCAGTACTTC,CATMGQGFYEQYF
NA,TRBV18,TRBJ1-1,15,TRBD1,TGTGCCAGCTCACAATCACAGGGGGTGAACACTGAAGCTTTCTTT,CASSQSQGVNTEAFF
NA,TRBV7-9,TRBJ2-1,15,NA,TGTGCCAGCAGATTGGATCAGCGATCCTACAATGAGCAGTTCTTC,CASRLDQRSYNEQFF
NA,TRBV30,TRBJ1-1,16,NA,TGTGCCTGGAACCCGGGGGTTCCTGGGGAAGGGACTGAAGCTTTCTTT,CAWNPGVPGEGTEAFF
NA,TRBV3-1/TRBV3-2,TRBJ1-1,14,NA,TGTGCCAGCAGCCGTACTCCCATGAACACTGAAGCTTTCTTT,CASSRTPMNTEAFF
NA,TRBV27,TRBJ1-1,16,TRBD1,TGTGCCAGCATAGGCCGGGACAGGGGGATGAACACTGAAGCTTTCTTT,CASIGRDRGMNTEAFF
NA,TRBV6-6,TRBJ1-2,15,TRBD1,TGTGCCAGCAGTTACTATCAGGGGGAGAACTATGGCTACACCTTC,CASSYYQGENYGYTF
NA,TRBV7-7,TRBJ2-3,15,TRBD2,TGTGCTAGCAGCCCAAGGAGCGGGAGAGGGCATACGCAGTATTTT,CASSPRSGRGHTQYF
NA,TRBV1,TRBJ2-3,15,NA,TGCACCAGCAGCCAAGTGCTGGTAGCGGGAGATACGCAGTATTTT,CTSSQVLVAGDTQYF
NA,TRBV7-9,TRBJ2-6,15,NA,TGTGCCAGCAGGCCAGAGGTGTCTGGGGCCAACGTCCTGACTTTC,CASRPEVSGANVLTF
NA,TRBV2,TRBJ1-5,14,NA,TGTGCCAGCACTAGTGGACTGAGCAATCAGCCCCAGCATTTT,CASTSGLSNQPQHF
NA,TRBV10-1,TRBJ1-5,16,TRBD1,TGCGCCAGCGTTTGGCGCGGACAGGGGTCTAATCAGCCCCAGCATTTT,CASVWRGQGSNQPQHF
NA,TRBV27,TRBJ2-2,16,TRBD1,TGTGCCAGCAGTTTCTCTGGGACAGCGAACACCGGGGAGCTGTTTTTT,CASSFSGTANTGELFF
once,TRBV6-5,TRBJ1-1,14,TRBD1,TGTGCCAGCAGGGGACAGGGGCGGAACACTGAAGCTTTCTTT,CASRGQGRNTEAFF
NA,TRBV10-1,TRBJ2-1,14,NA,TGCGCCAGCAGTGAGTCGGGGGGGCGAATTGAGCAGTTCTTC,CASSESGGRIEQFF
NA,TRBV6-6,TRBJ2-5,19,TRBD2,TGTGCCAGCAGCTCCGCGAATCGACTAGCGGGAGGTTTCAGAGAGACCCAGTACTTC,CASSSANRLAGGFRETQYF
once,TRBV19,TRBJ2-7,14,TRBD1,TGTGCCAGTAGTATCACAGGGGCCACCTACGAGCAGTACTTC,CASSITGATYEQYF
NA,TRBV4-1,TRBJ2-5,12,NA,TGCGCCAGCAGCCACCTCCAAGAGACCCAGTACTTC,CASSHLQETQYF
NA,TRBV4-1,TRBJ1-5,15,NA,TGCGCCAGCAGCCAGGTTACAGGGTACAATCAGCCCCAGCATTTT,CASSQVTGYNQPQHF
NA,TRBV19,TRBJ1-3,14,NA,TGTGCCAGTAGTGGAGGGTCGTCTGGAAACACCATATATTTT,CASSGGSSGNTIYF
NA,TRBV28,TRBJ1-1,15,TRBD1,TGTGCCAGCAGTATCCGACAGGGTTCGAACACTGAAGCTTTCTTT,CASSIRQGSNTEAFF
NA,TRBV6-6,TRBJ2-3,14,TRBD2,TGTGCCAGCAGTACCCGACTAGCGCCAGATACGCAGTATTTT,CASSTRLAPDTQYF
NA,TRBV4-1,TRBJ2-1,19,TRBD2,TGCGCCAGCAGCCAGTTCCCGGGACTAGCGGGAGGTAACTACAATGAGCAGTTCTTC,CASSQFPGLAGGNYNEQFF
NA,TRBV11-3,TRBJ2-7,14,TRBD1,TGTGCCAGCAGCTTAGATGGGGGACAGCGGGAGCAGTACTTC,CASSLDGGQREQYF
NA,TRBV6-5,TRBJ2-3,14,NA,TGTGCCAGCAGTTGGGGGCTAGGCACAGATACGCAGTATTTT,CASSWGLGTDTQYF
NA,TRBV4-1,TRBJ2-5,14,NA,TGCGCCAGCAGCCAACAGGCGGGGTACGAGACCCAGTACTTC,CASSQQAGYETQYF
few,TRBV30,TRBJ2-2,14,TRBD2,TGTGCCTGGAGAATAGCGGGGGGGACCGGGGAGCTGTTTTTT,CAWRIAGGTGELFF
NA,TRBV5-1,TRBJ2-7,13,NA,TGCGCCAGCAGCTCACCGGGATCCCTCGAGCAGTACTTC,CASSSPGSLEQYF
NA,TRBV11-2,TRBJ2-1,14,TRBD2,TGTGCCAGCAGTCCTCTAGCGGTGTACAATGAGCAGTTCTTC,CASSPLAVYNEQFF
NA,TRBV7-7,TRBJ2-2,15,NA,TGTGCTAGCAGCCCGTCCTCGACAGTCTCCGGGGAGCTGTTTTTT,CASSPSSTVSGELFF
NA,TRBV14,TRBJ2-2,14,NA,TGTGCCAGCAGCGTTAACTGGAACACCGGGGAGCTGTTTTTT,CASSVNWNTGELFF
few,TRBV2,TRBJ2-2,16,NA,TGTGCCAGCAGTGGAAGGCGGATTTTTAACACCGGGGAGCTGTTTTTT,CASSGRRIFNTGELFF
NA,TRBV5-4,TRBJ1-1,13,NA,TGTGCCAGCAGCTCTCCAGGGGACACTGAAGCTTTCTTT,CASSSPGDTEAFF
NA,TRBV28,TRBJ1-5,15,NA,TGTGCCAGCAGTTTAGCGGGGAATGCAAATCAGCCCCAGCATTTT,CASSLAGNANQPQHF
NA,TRBV5-1,TRBJ1-1,12,TRBD1,TGCGCCAGCAGCGTTGGGACAGGTGAAGCTTTCTTT,CASSVGTGEAFF
NA,TRBV27,TRBJ1-2,15,TRBD1,TGTGCCAGCAGTTTAGGTAGACAGGGTCGCTATGGCTACACCTTC,CASSLGRQGRYGYTF
NA,TRBV18,TRBJ2-7,17,TRBD1,TGTGCCAGCTCACCTAATACCGGGACAGCAAGCTCCTACGAGCAGTACTTC,CASSPNTGTASSYEQYF
NA,TRBV28,TRBJ2-6,12,NA,TGTGCCAGCCGGTCTGGGGCCAACGTCCTGACTTTC,CASRSGANVLTF